The present T cell receptor beta chain was sequenced within a study of T cells in Graves' hyperthyroidism and ophthalmopathy. Study-level findings and limits: Most thyroid clonotypes expanded above 0.001 were also detected in blood.

The study left out patients who had uncontrolled infection, other autoimmune disease, pregnancy or lactation. Diagnoses were established using clinical symptoms, serum thyroxine and TRAb, thyroid ultrasound and orbital computed tomography. With regard to this clonotype: The antigen remains unidentified.

Germline V gene data show CDR1 as DFQATT and CDR2 as SNEGSKA (reference sequence). With 1 base clipped from V and 1 base from J, the junction kept 6 bases outside the gene matches. The CDR3 consists of 15 residues. TCR beta CDR3 region amplification was performed from RNA transcripts. An initial round of RT-PCR targeting the TCR CDR3 relied on the HTBI primer set. TCRdb independently ran MiXCR on the multiplex PCR reads; one entry per CDR3 protein. The sample contains 550,000 to 600,000 distinct CDR3 sequences, about half of which appear only once. J is TRBJ1-1 and V is TRBV20-1; TRBD1 aligns across 7 bases. The clonotype comes from an adult woman with Graves' disease, either hyperthyroidism or ophthalmopathy (not recorded which). Sequencing was carried out using peripheral blood or thyroid tissue (not recorded which). The CDR3 region is CSARGPGQRNTEAFF. CDR3 bases: TGCAGTGCTAGAGGGCCGGGACAGAGGAACACTGAAGCTTTCTTT.